The T cell receptor beta chain described here comes from a study of blood T cell repertoires in COVID-19. Study overall: Sample material is recorded as cDNA or gDNA derived from T cells, B-cell-depleted T cells, or PBMCs.

This clone was detected once. The repertoire was sequenced with immunoSEQ multiplex PCR; TCRdb's copy has only in-frame clones and lacks some. The sample records 310,000 or so clones, approximately 86% being singletons. The length of the CDR3 is 12 residues. V gave up 6 bases and J gave up 5 bases; unmatched junction bases: 2. Two negative PCRs, clearance, or symptom resolution were required of recovered Cohort 3 donors. Sequenced material: PBMCs or T cells enriched from blood (not recorded which). This chain links TRBV12-3 or TRBV12-4 with TRBJ1-2, with 8 bases lining up with TRBD1. This sequence was found in a woman younger than 30 who had recovered from COVID-19. For the CDR3, the DNA is TGTGCCAGCAGCCGACAGGGGTATGGCTACACCTTC. This sequence encodes CASSRQGYGYTF.